The 32 T cell receptor beta chains reported below all come from one sample, sequenced in a study of T cell responses to AZD1222 COVID-19 vaccine. Profiled with immunoSEQ multiplex PCR; TCRdb holds only in-frame clones, not every one. The sample contains about 120,000 clones, around 82% of which appear only once. Sequencing used peripheral blood, obtained on day 0 of AZD1222 vaccination. The receptors stem from an adult in good health.

The gene calls are TRBV12-3 or TRBV12-4 and TRBJ1-2; D is possibly TRBD1 (5 bases). This CDR3 has 12 amino acids. Trimming took 5 bases from V and 8 from J, leaving 12 bases between them. CDR3 sequence reads: CASSMTGEGYTF. The DNA of the CDR3 is TGTGCCAGCAGTATGACGGGGGAGGGCTACACCTTC.

The chain has TRBV29-1 and TRBJ2-2, with D unresolved. The CDR3 has 13 amino acids. The V gene lost 4 bases and the J gene lost 3 bases, with 9 bases spanning the gap. Germline-derived CDR1 and CDR2 are SQVTM and ANQGSEA. The CDR3, as DNA: TGCAGCGTTGGGTCCCGGTACACCGGGGAGCTGTTTTTT. Translation: CSVGSRYTGELFF.

The DNA for the CDR3 is TGTGCCAGCAGTTCGAGGGGGGGGTTCACTGAAGCTTTCTTT. It translates to CASSSRGGFTEAFF. This chain joins TRBV28 and TRBJ1-1, with D perhaps matching TRBD1 (6 bases). Between the trimmed V and J ends, which lost 4 bases and 4 bases, there was a span of 13 bases. The CDR3 runs to 14 residues. Looked up from germline, CDR1 is MDHEN and CDR2 is SYDVKM. Together with reference TRBV28 and TRBJ1-1, the CDR3 gives the full variable domain: DVKVTQSSRYLVKRTGEKVFLECVQDMDHENMFWYRQDPGLGLRLIYFSYDVKMKEKGDIPEGYSVSREKKERFSLILESASTNQTSMYLCASSSRGGFTEAFFGQGTRLTVV.

J is TRBJ2-7 and V is TRBV7-2; D might be TRBD2 (7 bases). V lost 8 bases and J 0 bases, leaving 14 bases between the germline ends. The CDR3 contains 14 residues. Germline-derived CDR1 and CDR2 are SGHTA and FQGNSA. The CDR3 nucleotides read TGTGCCAGCGTACAGGGCGGGAGCTCCTACGAGCAGTACTTC. It is translated as CASVQGGSSYEQYF.

The J gene is TRBJ2-7, the V gene TRBV10-1; no clear D gene. Per the germline V gene, CDR1 is WNHNN and CDR2 is SYGVQD (reference sequence). The V end was cut by 3 bases, the J end by 0 bases, with 9 bases between. CDR3 length: 14 residues. The CDR3 protein is CASSDKAFSYEQYF. CDR3 nucleotides: TGCGCCAGCAGTGATAAAGCGTTCTCCTACGAGCAGTACTTC.

The CDR3 nucleotides read TGTGCCAGCAGCCCCGGGACTAGCGGGAGGGCCCAAGAGACCCAGTACTTC. Its protein is CASSPGTSGRAQETQYF. The chain carries TRBV7-2 and TRBJ2-5; the match to TRBD2 covers 16 bases. The CDR3 runs to 17 residues. With V trimmed by 5 bases and J by 1 base, 4 bases remained unmatched. Germline V gives CDR1 SGHTA, CDR2 FQGNSA. Full variable domain (missing parts from reference TRBV7-2 and TRBJ2-5): GAGVSQSPSNKVTEKGKDVELRCDPISGHTALYWYRQSLGQGLEFLIYFQGNSAPDKSGLPSDRFSAERTGGSVSTLTIQRTQQEDSAVYLCASSPGTSGRAQETQYFGPGTRLLVL.

Only one count was recorded for this clone. V usage is TRBV6-5 and J usage is TRBJ1-3, with 7 bases identical to TRBD1. Germline loops: CDR1 MNHEY, CDR2 SVGAGI. CDR3 length equals 15 residues. Trimming took 4 bases from V and 1 from J; bases not matched to a gene: 4. CDR3 residues: CASSSLQGSGNTIYF. DNA of the CDR3: TGTGCCAGCAGTTCCCTACAGGGGTCTGGAAACACCATATATTTT.

The CDR3 bases are TGTGCCAGCAGTCCAGGGAGAACTGAAGCTTTCTTT. Its translation: CASSPGRTEAFF. The V call is TRBV28, the J call TRBJ1-1, with D possibly TRBD1 on 5 matching bases. V lost 5 bases to trimming and J lost 5 bases, with 9 bases between them. The CDR3 has 12 residues. CDR1 is MDHEN and CDR2 is SYDVKM in the germline V gene. Full variable domain (rest looked up from reference TRBV28 and TRBJ1-1): DVKVTQSSRYLVKRTGEKVFLECVQDMDHENMFWYRQDPGLGLRLIYFSYDVKMKEKGDIPEGYSVSREKKERFSLILESASTNQTSMYLCASSPGRTEAFFGQGTRLTVV.

The rearrangement links TRBV7-2 to TRBJ2-1; tentative D call: TRBD1 (5 bases). The CDR3 runs 14 residues. V lost 7 bases and J lost 0, with 10 bases in between. Germline CDR1 reads SGHTA; CDR2 reads FQGNSA. The CDR3 DNA reads TGTGCCAGCAATCAGGGTGGCTCCTACAATGAGCAGTTCTTC. The encoded protein is CASNQGGSYNEQFF.

V usage is TRBV7-9 and J usage is TRBJ1-4; TRBD1 matches at 7 bases. There are 14 residues in the CDR3. J was trimmed by 5 bases and V by 3 bases; bases with no gene match: 3. Germline assignment: CDR1 SEHNR and CDR2 FQNEAQ (reference sequence). The CDR3 nucleotides read TGTGCCAGCAGCTTTACAGGGGTGAATGAAAAACTGTTTTTT. As protein: CASSFTGVNEKLFF.

The chain couples TRBV24-1 to TRBJ2-5; D unresolved. The CDR3 runs 14 residues. The V and J ends lost 0 bases and 5 bases respectively, with 9 bases between them. CDR1 and CDR2 from the germline V gene are KGHDR and SFDVKD. CDR3 amino acids: CATSDLTGGETQYF. CDR3 in DNA: TGTGCCACCAGTGATTTGACGGGTGGGGAGACCCAGTACTTC.

The chain couples TRBV2 to TRBJ2-3, with TRBD2 matching 9 bases. Losses at the gene ends were 5 bases for V and 1 base for J; bases not matched to a gene: 7. The CDR3 runs 16 residues. Germline CDR1 reads SNHLY; CDR2 reads FYNNEI. CDR3 sequence reads: CASSKERGVRTDTQYF. CDR3 nucleotides: TGTGCCAGCAGTAAAGAGCGGGGGGTACGCACAGATACGCAGTATTTT.

In this sample, this clone turned up once. The chain carries TRBV27 and TRBJ1-2; D call uncertain. The V gene lost 6 bases and the J gene lost 2 bases, with 13 bases spanning the gap. Per germline, CDR1 MNHEY and CDR2 SMNVEV (reference sequence). This CDR3 contains 14 residues. The CDR3 loop reads CASSRSRVNYGYTF. The CDR3 DNA is TGTGCCAGCAGCCGAAGCCGGGTAAACTATGGCTACACCTTC.

The V call is TRBV2, the J call TRBJ1-1, with D unclear. In germline, CDR1 is SNHLY, CDR2 FYNNEI. Trimming took 5 bases from V and 1 from J, leaving 8 bases between them. The length of the CDR3 is 13 residues. Here the CDR3 reads CASSREGNTEAFF. DNA for the CDR3: TGTGCCAGCAGTAGAGAAGGGAACACTGAAGCTTTCTTT.

This clone appeared a few times. The gene calls are TRBV9 and TRBJ2-2; D uncertain. The ends were cut back, 0 bases at V and 5 bases at J, with 8 bases in the middle. CDR1 is SGDLS, CDR2 YYNGEE, per germline. The CDR3 runs 14 residues. The CDR3 DNA reads as TGTGCCAGCAGCGTAGGCAGAATAACCGGGGAGCTGTTTTTT. Protein product: CASSVGRITGELFF.

V and J are TRBV27 and TRBJ2-7; TRBD1 matches at 11 bases. J gave up 5 bases and V 6 bases, and 9 bases lay outside the gene matches. The CDR3 spans 15 residues. Germline V gene data show CDR1 as MNHEY and CDR2 as SMNVEV (reference sequence). The CDR3 here is CASSQPGQGVHEQYF. CDR3 in DNA: TGTGCCAGCAGCCAGCCGGGACAGGGGGTCCACGAGCAGTACTTC.

The chain is built from TRBV6-5 and TRBJ2-7, with 10 nucleotides matching TRBD1. Germline CDR1 and CDR2: MNHEY and SVGAGI. This CDR3 is built from 14 residues. The ends lost 5 bases at V and 2 bases at J; junction bases unmatched: 3. Here the CDR3 reads CASSRQGAPYEQYF. In nucleotides, the CDR3 is TGTGCCAGCAGTCGACAGGGGGCACCCTACGAGCAGTACTTC.

V is TRBV7-7 and J is TRBJ2-5; TRBD2 might be the D (5 bases). Germline values: CDR1 SSHAT, CDR2 FNYEAQ (reference sequence). V was clipped by 4 bases and J by 0 bases, with 18 bases between them. The length of the CDR3 is 17 residues. CDR3 sequence (DNA): TGTGCCAGCAGCTCGAGACGGGGAACCGGGAACCAAGAGACCCAGTACTTC. Translated: CASSSRRGTGNQETQYF.

The genes are TRBV28 and TRBJ1-1; D is uncertain. Germline CDR1 is MDHEN and CDR2 is SYDVKM. This CDR3 comprises 12 residues. The ends were cut back, 4 bases at V and 2 bases at J, with 5 bases in the middle. This CDR3 is CASSSRNTEAFF. CDR3 DNA sequence: TGTGCCAGCAGTTCCCGAAACACTGAAGCTTTCTTT.

The V gene is TRBV13, the J gene TRBJ1-4; TRBD1 matches at 7 bases. The germline V gene has CDR1 PRHDT and CDR2 FYEKMQ (reference sequence). The CDR3 length is 15 residues. V was pared by 4 bases and J by 5 bases, with 7 bases of the junction left unmatched. CDR3 amino acids: CASSSTGRRNEKLFF. CDR3 sequence (DNA): TGTGCCAGCAGCTCGACAGGGCGGAGGAATGAAAAACTGTTTTTT.

The rearrangement uses TRBV4-3 and TRBJ2-3; TRBD1 agrees at 8 bases. Germline V lookup: CDR1 LGHNA, CDR2 YSLEER. The CDR3 runs 15 residues. Unmatched junction bases numbered 3, after V lost 2 bases and J lost 2 bases. The CDR3 DNA sequence: TGCGCCAGCAGCCAAAGGACAGGGCCCACAGATACGCAGTATTTT. Residues: CASSQRTGPTDTQYF.

V is TRBV28 and J is TRBJ1-6, with 12 bases fitting TRBD1. Germline trimming cut 6 bases from V and 7 bases from J; bases unmatched to any gene: 4. Germline CDR1 is MDHEN and CDR2 is SYDVKM. The CDR3 runs to 15 residues. CDR3 DNA: TGTGCCAGCAGACCCGGGACAGGGGGCAATTCACCCCTCCACTTT. Translating gives CASRPGTGGNSPLHF.

The genes are TRBV30 and TRBJ1-4; D is unresolved. From germline, CDR1 is GTSNPN and CDR2 SVGIG (reference sequence). The ends were cut back, 8 bases at V and 8 bases at J, with 15 bases in the middle. The CDR3 runs to 12 residues. CDR3 bases: TGTGCCACCGGGCCTTCTTTGGAAAAACTGTTTTTT. Translation gives CATGPSLEKLFF.

CDR3 sequence reads: CAISESWAEAFF. CDR3 DNA sequence: TGTGCCATCAGTGAGTCGTGGGCAGAAGCTTTCTTT. V is TRBV10-3 and J is TRBJ1-1; D uncertain. Per germline, CDR1 ENHRY and CDR2 SYGVKD. V lost 0 bases and J lost 8, with 7 bases in between. This CDR3 region has 12 residues.

In its sample, this clone was seen once. V and J are TRBV30 and TRBJ1-6; a weak D match, TRBD1 (5 bases). The CDR3 contains 14 residues. Germline loops: CDR1 GTSNPN, CDR2 SVGIG (reference sequence). V was shortened by 3 bases and J by 9 bases, with 15 bases between the two germline ends. The CDR3 here is CAWSGTAFGSPLHF. The CDR3 bases are TGTGCCTGGAGCGGGACGGCGTTCGGTTCACCCCTCCACTTT.

The count of this clone is one. The gene calls are TRBV5-1 and TRBJ1-2, with TRBD1 matching 8 bases. The CDR3 spans 13 residues. Losses at the gene ends were 7 bases for V and 9 bases for J; bases not matched to a gene: 11. CDR1 and CDR2 from the germline V gene are SGHRS and YFSETQ. In DNA, the CDR3 is TGCGCCAGCTCGGGACCCCAGGGGGCGAGCTACACCTTC. As protein: CASSGPQGASYTF.

The CDR3 DNA reads TGTGCCAGCAGTAGCGGGTTCGGCAATCAGCCCCAGCATTTT. This sequence encodes CASSSGFGNQPQHF. This chain joins TRBV28 and TRBJ1-5; D ambiguous. The length of the CDR3 is 14 residues. Germline V gene sequence: CDR1 MDHEN, CDR2 SYDVKM. V dropped 5 bases and J dropped 2 bases, with 10 bases sitting between them.

The chain uses TRBV2 and TRBJ2-3; 9 bases match TRBD1. Germline CDR1 is SNHLY and CDR2 is FYNNEI. CDR3 size: 15 residues. Trimming at V came to 7 bases and at J to 7 bases, leaving 12 bases not matched to a gene. As DNA, the CDR3 is TGTGCCAGCACCCAAAGGGACAGGGAAAGGAATACGCAGTATTTT. Translated: CASTQRDRERNTQYF.

V usage is TRBV2 and J usage is TRBJ2-2; a weak D match, TRBD1 (6 bases). Germline V lookup: CDR1 SNHLY, CDR2 FYNNEI. V gave up 7 bases and J gave up 2 bases, with 20 bases separating them. This CDR3 spans 17 amino acids. The CDR3 DNA follows: TGTGCCAGCATCCTGACTCAGGGGATCAGTAACACCGGGGAGCTGTTTTTT. Amino acids: CASILTQGISNTGELFF.

CDR3 loop: CASSQTGVDEQFF. For the CDR3, the DNA is TGTGCCAGCAGCCAGACAGGGGTGGATGAGCAGTTCTTC. The rearrangement uses TRBV11-2 and TRBJ2-1; 8 bases agree with TRBD1. Looked up from germline, CDR1 is SGHAT and CDR2 is FQNNGV. The CDR3 is 13 residues long. J lost 8 bases, V lost 5 bases, and 5 bases had no gene match.

The gene calls are TRBV11-3 and TRBJ2-1; D is unresolved. The V gene's germline CDR1 is SGHNT and CDR2 YENEEA. Deletions cut 5 bases from V and 5 bases from J, with 10 bases between. The CDR3 consists of 13 residues. CDR3 amino acids: CASSRGPNNEQFF. The CDR3 bases are TGTGCCAGCAGCCGAGGACCTAACAATGAGCAGTTCTTC.

V gene TRBV5-8 combines with J gene TRBJ1-2; weak D call: TRBD1 (6 bases). Looked up from germline, CDR1 is SGHTS and CDR2 is YDEGEE. The CDR3 has 14 amino acids. V lost 4 bases to trimming and J lost 4 bases, with 14 bases between them. In nucleotides, the CDR3 is TGTGCCAGCAGCCGCCGGACAGACGGCTATGGCTACACCTTC. This codes for CASSRRTDGYGYTF.